This TCR beta chain was recorded in a study of blood T cell repertoires in COVID-19. Overall study: From T cells, B-cell-depleted T cells, or PBMCs came the material, which was cDNA or gDNA.

The CDR3 length is 12 residues. Trimming removed 2 bases from V and 7 bases from J, with 6 bases in between. Germline CDR1 SGHRS, CDR2 YFSETQ. In the original processing: The assay estimated nucleated cells by amplifying reference gene primers. The table came from immunoSEQ multiplex PCR; TCRdb's copy has only in-frame clones and leaves some out. V and J calls and clone size follow that table, whereas D and trimming were derived from the DNA. The repertoire holds 210,000 or so clones, with approximately 90% as singletons. This sequence originates from a man aged 45-65 years with acute or convalescent COVID-19. This chain uses TRBV5-1 with TRBJ2-2; unclear D gene. Sample: peripheral blood. The chain's CDR3 is CASSLNIGELFF. For the CDR3, the DNA is TGCGCCAGCAGCTTAAATATCGGGGAGCTGTTTTTT.